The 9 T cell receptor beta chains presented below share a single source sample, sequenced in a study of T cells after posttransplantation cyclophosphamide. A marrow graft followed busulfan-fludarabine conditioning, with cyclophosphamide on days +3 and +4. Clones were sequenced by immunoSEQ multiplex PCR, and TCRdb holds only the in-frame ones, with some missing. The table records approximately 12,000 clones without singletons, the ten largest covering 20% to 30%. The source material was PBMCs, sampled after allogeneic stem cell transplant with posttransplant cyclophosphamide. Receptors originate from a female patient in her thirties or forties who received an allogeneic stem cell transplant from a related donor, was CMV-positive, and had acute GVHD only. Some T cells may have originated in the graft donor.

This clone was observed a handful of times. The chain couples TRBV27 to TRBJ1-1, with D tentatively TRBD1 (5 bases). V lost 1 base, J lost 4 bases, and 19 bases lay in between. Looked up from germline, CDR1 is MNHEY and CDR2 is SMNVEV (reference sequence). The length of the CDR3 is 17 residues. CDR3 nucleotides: TGTGCCAGCAGTTTATATCGCTTGGCAGGGCGGGGCACTGAAGCTTTCTTT. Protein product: CASSLYRLAGRGTEAFF.

The CDR3 here is CASSLGQGGGYEQFF. CDR3 nucleotide sequence: TGTGCCAGCAGCTTAGGACAGGGCGGAGGTTATGAGCAGTTCTTC. V usage is TRBV7-9 and J usage is TRBJ2-1; 7 nucleotides line up with TRBD1. In germline, CDR1 is SEHNR, CDR2 FQNEAQ (reference sequence). The CDR3 spans 15 residues. With V trimmed by 1 base and J by 8 bases, 8 bases remained unmatched.

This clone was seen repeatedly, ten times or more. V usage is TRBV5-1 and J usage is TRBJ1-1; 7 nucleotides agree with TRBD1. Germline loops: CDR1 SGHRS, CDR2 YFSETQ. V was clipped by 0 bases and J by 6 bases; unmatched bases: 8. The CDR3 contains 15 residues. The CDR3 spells CASSLGDSLWAEAFF. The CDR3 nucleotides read TGCGCCAGCAGCTTGGGGGACAGTTTATGGGCTGAAGCTTTCTTT.

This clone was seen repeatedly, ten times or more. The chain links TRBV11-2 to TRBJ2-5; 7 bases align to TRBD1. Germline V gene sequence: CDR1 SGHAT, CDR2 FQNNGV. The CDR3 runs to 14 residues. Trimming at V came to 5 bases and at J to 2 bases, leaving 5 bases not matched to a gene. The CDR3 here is CASSPRTGQETQYF. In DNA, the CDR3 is TGTGCCAGCAGCCCTCGGACAGGTCAAGAGACCCAGTACTTC.

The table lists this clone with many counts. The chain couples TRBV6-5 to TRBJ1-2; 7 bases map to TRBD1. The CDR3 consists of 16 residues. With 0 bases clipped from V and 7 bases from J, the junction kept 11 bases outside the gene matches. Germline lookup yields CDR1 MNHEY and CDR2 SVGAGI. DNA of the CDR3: TGTGCCAGCAGTTACTCGACAGGGTCCCTTTCGGGTGGCTACACCTTC. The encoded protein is CASSYSTGSLSGGYTF.

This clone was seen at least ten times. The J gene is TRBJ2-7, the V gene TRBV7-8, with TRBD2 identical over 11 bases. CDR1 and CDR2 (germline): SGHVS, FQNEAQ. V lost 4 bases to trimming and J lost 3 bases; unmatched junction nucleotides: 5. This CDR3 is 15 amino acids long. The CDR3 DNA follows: TGTGCCAGCAGCTCCGTAGCGGGAGGGGGCTACGAGCAGTACGTC. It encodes CASSSVAGGGYEQYV.

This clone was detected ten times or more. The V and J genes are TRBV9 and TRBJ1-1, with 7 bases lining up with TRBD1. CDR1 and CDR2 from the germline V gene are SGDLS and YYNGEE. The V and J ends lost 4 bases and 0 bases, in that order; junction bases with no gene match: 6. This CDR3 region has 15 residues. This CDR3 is CASSYSGTVNTEAFF. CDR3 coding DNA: TGTGCCAGCAGCTATTCCGGGACAGTGAACACTGAAGCTTTCTTT.

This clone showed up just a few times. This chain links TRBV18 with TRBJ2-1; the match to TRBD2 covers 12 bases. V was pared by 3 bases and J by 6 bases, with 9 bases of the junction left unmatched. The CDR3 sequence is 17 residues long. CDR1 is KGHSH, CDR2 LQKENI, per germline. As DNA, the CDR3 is TGTGCCAGCTCACCCGCTAGCGGGGGGGCCAGGGGCAATGAGCAGTTCTTC. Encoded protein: CASSPASGGARGNEQFF. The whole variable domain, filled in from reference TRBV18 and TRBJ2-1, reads NAGVMQNPRHLVRRRGQEARLRCSPMKGHSHVYWYRQLPEEGLKFMVYLQKENIIDESGMPKERFSAEFPKEGPSILRIQQVVRGDSAAYFCASSPASGGARGNEQFFGPGTRLTVL.

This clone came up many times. CDR3 DNA: TGCGCCAGCAGCATGGGACAGGGGATCTACGAGCAGTACTTC. Amino acid sequence: CASSMGQGIYEQYF. This chain uses TRBV5-1 with TRBJ2-7; 10 positions match TRBD1. V was clipped by 4 bases and J by 3 bases; unmatched bases: 4. The CDR3 contains 14 residues. Germline V gene lookup returns CDR1 SGHRS and CDR2 YFSETQ. Filled out from reference TRBV5-1 and TRBJ2-7, the complete variable domain reads KAGVTQTPRYLIKTRGQQVTLSCSPISGHRSVSWYQQTPGQGLQFLFEYFSETQRNKGNFPGRFSGRQFSNSRSEMNVSTLELGDSALYLCASSMGQGIYEQYFGPGTRLTVT.